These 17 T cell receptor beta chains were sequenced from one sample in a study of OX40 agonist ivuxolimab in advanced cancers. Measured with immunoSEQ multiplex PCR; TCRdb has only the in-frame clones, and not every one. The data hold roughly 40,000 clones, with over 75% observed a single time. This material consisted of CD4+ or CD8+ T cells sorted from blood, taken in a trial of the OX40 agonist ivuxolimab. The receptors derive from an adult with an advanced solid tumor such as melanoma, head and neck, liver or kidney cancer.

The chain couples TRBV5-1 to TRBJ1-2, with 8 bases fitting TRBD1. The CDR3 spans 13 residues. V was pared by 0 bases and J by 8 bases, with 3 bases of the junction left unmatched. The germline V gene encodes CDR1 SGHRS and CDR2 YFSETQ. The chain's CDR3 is CASSLGQGRGYTF. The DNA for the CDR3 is TGCGCCAGCAGCTTGGGACAGGGGAGGGGCTACACCTTC. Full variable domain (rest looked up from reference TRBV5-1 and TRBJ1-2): KAGVTQTPRYLIKTRGQQVTLSCSPISGHRSVSWYQQTPGQGLQFLFEYFSETQRNKGNFPGRFSGRQFSNSRSEMNVSTLELGDSALYLCASSLGQGRGYTFGSGTRLTVV.

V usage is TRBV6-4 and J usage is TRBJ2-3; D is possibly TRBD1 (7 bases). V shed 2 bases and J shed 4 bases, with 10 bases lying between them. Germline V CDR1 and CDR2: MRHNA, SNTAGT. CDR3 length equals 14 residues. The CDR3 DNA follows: TGTGCCAGCAGTGACGGAGGGGGCGCAGATACGCAGTATTTT. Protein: CASSDGGGADTQYF.

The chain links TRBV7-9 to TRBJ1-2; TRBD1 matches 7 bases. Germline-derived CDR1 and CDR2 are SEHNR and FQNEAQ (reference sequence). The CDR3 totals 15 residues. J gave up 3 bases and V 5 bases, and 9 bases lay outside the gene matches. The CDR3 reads CASSPREGAYYGYTF. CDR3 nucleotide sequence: TGTGCCAGCAGCCCGAGGGAGGGGGCATACTATGGCTACACCTTC.

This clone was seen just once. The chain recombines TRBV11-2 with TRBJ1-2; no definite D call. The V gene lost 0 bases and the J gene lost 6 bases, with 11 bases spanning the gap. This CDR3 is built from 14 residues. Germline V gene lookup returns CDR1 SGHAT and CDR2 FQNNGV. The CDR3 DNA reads TGTGCCAGCAGCTTAGAGATAGAAATAGATGGCTACACCTTC. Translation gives CASSLEIEIDGYTF.

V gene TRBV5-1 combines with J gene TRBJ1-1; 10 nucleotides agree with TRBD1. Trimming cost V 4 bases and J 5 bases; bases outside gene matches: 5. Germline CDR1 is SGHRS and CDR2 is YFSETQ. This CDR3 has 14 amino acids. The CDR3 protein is CASSPGTGETEAFF. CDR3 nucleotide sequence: TGCGCCAGCAGCCCCGGGACAGGGGAAACTGAAGCTTTCTTT.

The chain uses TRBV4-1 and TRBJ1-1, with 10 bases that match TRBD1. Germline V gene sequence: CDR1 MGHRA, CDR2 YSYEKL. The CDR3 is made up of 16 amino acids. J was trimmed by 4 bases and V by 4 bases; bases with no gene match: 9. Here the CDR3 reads CASSPSTGGGRTEAFF. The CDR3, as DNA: TGCGCCAGCAGCCCCTCGACAGGGGGCGGTCGCACTGAAGCTTTCTTT.

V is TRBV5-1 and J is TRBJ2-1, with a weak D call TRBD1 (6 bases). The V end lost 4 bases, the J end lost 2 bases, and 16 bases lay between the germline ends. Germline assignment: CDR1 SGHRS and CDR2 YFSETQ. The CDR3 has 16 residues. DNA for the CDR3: TGCGCCAGCAGCCACTCACCGGGACAACCCTACAATGAGCAGTTCTTC. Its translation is CASSHSPGQPYNEQFF.

CDR3 nucleotide sequence: TGTGCCAGCAGCTTAGAGGGACGCGCCGTCTACGAGCAGTACTTC. Translated: CASSLEGRAVYEQYF. V and J are TRBV11-2 and TRBJ2-7; the D gene could be TRBD1 or TRBD2 (5 bases each). Germline V gene data show CDR1 as SGHAT and CDR2 as FQNNGV. The V end was cut by 0 bases, the J end by 3 bases, with 12 bases between. The CDR3 consists of 15 residues.

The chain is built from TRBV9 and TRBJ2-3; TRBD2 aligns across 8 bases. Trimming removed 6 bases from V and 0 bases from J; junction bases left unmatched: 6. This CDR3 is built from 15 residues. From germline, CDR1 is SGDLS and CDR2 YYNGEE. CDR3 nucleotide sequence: TGTGCCAGCACCCAGCGGGGGTCAAGCACAGATACGCAGTATTTT. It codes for CASTQRGSSTDTQYF.

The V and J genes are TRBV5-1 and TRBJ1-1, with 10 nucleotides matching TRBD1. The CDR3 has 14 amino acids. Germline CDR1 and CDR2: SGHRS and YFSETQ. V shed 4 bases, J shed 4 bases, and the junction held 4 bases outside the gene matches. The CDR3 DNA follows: TGCGCCAGCAGCGGTGGACAGGGGGGCACTGAAGCTTTCTTT. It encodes CASSGGQGGTEAFF.

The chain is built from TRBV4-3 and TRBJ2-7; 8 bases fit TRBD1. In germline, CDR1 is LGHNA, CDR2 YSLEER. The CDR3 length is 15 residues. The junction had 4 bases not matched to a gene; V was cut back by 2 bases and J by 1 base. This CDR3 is CASSQSRGLSYEQYF. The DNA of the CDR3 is TGCGCCAGCAGCCAATCCAGGGGGCTGTCCTACGAGCAGTACTTC.

In DNA form, the CDR3 reads TGTGCCAGCAGCCAAGAACCTCAGGGTTATGGCTACACCTTC. Translation gives CASSQEPQGYGYTF. The rearrangement links TRBV4-2 to TRBJ1-2; the D gene is possibly TRBD1 (5 bases). The V and J ends lost 0 bases and 5 bases respectively, with 10 bases between them. There are 14 residues in the CDR3. Germline V gene lookup returns CDR1 LGHNA and CDR2 YNFKEQ.

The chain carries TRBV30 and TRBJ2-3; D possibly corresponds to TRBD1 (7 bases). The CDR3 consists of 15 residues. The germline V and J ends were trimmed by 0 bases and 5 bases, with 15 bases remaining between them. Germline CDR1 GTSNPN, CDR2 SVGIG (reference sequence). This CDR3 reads CAWSVGSGGKDTQYF. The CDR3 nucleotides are TGTGCCTGGAGTGTAGGGTCAGGGGGGAAAGATACGCAGTATTTT.

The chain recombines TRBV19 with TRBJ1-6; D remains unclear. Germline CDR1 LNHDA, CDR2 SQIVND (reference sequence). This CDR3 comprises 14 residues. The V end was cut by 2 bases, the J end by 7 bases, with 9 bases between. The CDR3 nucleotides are TGTGCCAGTAGTATACACCTTCAGAATTCACCCCTCCACTTT. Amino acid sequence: CASSIHLQNSPLHF.

CDR3 sequence reads: CASSLSGLGNEQFF. CDR3 sequence (DNA): TGTGCCAGCAGTCTCAGCGGTTTGGGCAATGAGCAGTTCTTC. The chain combines TRBV6-5 with TRBJ2-1; tentative D call: TRBD2 (5 bases). Germline CDR1 MNHEY, CDR2 SVGAGI. V lost 5 bases, J lost 6 bases, and 14 bases lay in between. The CDR3 loop spans 14 amino acids.

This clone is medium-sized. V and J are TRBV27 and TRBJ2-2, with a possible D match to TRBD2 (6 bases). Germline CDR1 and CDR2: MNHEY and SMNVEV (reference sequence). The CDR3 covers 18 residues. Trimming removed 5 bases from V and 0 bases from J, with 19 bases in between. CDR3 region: CASSTRGGRRPNTGELFF. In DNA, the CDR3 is TGTGCCAGCAGTACTCGGGGAGGCCGACGGCCGAACACCGGGGAGCTGTTTTTT.

In DNA, the CDR3 is TGTGCCAGCAGCTTAATGGCGGAAACGGTGACTTTC. Protein product: CASSLMAETVTF. The chain combines TRBV13 with TRBJ2-6; D not certain. Trimming removed 2 bases from V and 17 bases from J, with 13 bases in between. The germline CDR1 and CDR2 sequences are PRHDT and FYEKMQ (reference sequence). This CDR3 is built from 12 residues.